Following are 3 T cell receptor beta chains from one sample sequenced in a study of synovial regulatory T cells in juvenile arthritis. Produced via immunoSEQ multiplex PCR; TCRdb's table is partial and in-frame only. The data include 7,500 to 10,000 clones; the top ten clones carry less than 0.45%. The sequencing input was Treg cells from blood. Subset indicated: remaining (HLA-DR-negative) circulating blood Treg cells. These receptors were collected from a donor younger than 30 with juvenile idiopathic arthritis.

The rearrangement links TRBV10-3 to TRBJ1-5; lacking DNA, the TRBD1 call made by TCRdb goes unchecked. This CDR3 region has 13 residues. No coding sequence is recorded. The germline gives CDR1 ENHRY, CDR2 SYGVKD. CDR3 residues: CAISGSDRAASHF.

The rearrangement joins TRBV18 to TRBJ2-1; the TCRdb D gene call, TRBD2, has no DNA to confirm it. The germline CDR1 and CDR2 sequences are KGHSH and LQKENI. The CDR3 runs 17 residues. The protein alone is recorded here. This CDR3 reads CASSQSRYGRAYNEQFF.

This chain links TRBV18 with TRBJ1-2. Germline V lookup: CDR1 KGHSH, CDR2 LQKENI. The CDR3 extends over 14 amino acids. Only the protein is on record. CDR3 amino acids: CASSPSVANYGYTF.